The 10 T cell receptor beta chains reported below all come from one sample, sequenced in a study of blood T cell repertoires in COVID-19. Clones were sequenced by immunoSEQ multiplex PCR, and TCRdb holds only the in-frame ones, with some missing. The sample yields a few hundred thousand clones, approximately 90% seen once. Sequenced material: PBMCs or T cells enriched from blood (not recorded which). The origin of the receptors is a woman in her twenties or thirties who had recovered from COVID-19.

This chain connects TRBV2 to TRBJ1-6; 7 positions match TRBD1. V lost 5 bases to trimming and J lost 6 bases; unmatched junction nucleotides: 13. This CDR3 comprises 17 residues. Germline V gives CDR1 SNHLY, CDR2 FYNNEI. DNA of the CDR3: TGTGCCAGCAGTATAAGACAGGGTTATACTTTTAATTCACCCCTCCACTTT. Its protein product is CASSIRQGYTFNSPLHF.

The chain employs TRBV2 and TRBJ1-1; D ambiguous. V lost 7 bases and J 0 bases, leaving 12 bases between the germline ends. CDR3 length: 14 amino acids. Germline CDR1 and CDR2: SNHLY and FYNNEI. The CDR3, as DNA: TGTGCCAGCAACTTAGTGGACTTGAACACTGAAGCTTTCTTT. Amino acids: CASNLVDLNTEAFF. The variable domain in full, with the rest retrieved from reference TRBV2 and TRBJ1-1, is EPEVTQTPSHQVTQMGQEVILRCVPISNHLYFYWYRQILGQKVEFLVSFYNNEISEKSEIFDDQFSVERPDGSNFTLKIRSTKLEDSAMYFCASNLVDLNTEAFFGQGTRLTVV.

The rearrangement joins TRBV18 to TRBJ2-7, with 11 bases lining up with TRBD1. Germline V gene data show CDR1 as KGHSH and CDR2 as LQKENI. The CDR3 extends over 16 amino acids. J gave up 2 bases and V 2 bases, and 5 bases lay outside the gene matches. The CDR3 sequence is CASSPTGQGAPYEQYF. CDR3 bases: TGTGCCAGCTCACCAACAGGACAGGGGGCGCCCTACGAGCAGTACTTC.

The rearrangement links TRBV9 to TRBJ1-3, with 7 bases that match TRBD1. Germline assignment: CDR1 SGDLS and CDR2 YYNGEE. J was trimmed by 4 bases and V by 4 bases; bases with no gene match: 8. This CDR3 is built from 15 residues. The CDR3 loop reads CASSTNRGSGNTIYF. The CDR3, as DNA: TGTGCCAGCAGCACTAACAGGGGATCAGGAAACACCATATATTTT. Using reference TRBV9 and TRBJ1-3 for the parts outside the CDR3, the full variable domain is DSGVTQTPKHLITATGQRVTLRCSPRSGDLSVYWYQQSLDQGLQFLIQYYNGEERAKGNILERFSAQQFPDLHSELNLSSLELGDSALYFCASSTNRGSGNTIYFGEGSWLTVV.

This clone was observed once. V gene TRBV9 combines with J gene TRBJ1-6; possible D gene TRBD1, 6 bases. Germline V gene sequence: CDR1 SGDLS, CDR2 YYNGEE. The length of the CDR3 is 14 residues. Trimming pared 5 bases from V and 5 bases from J, leaving 11 bases between. The CDR3, as DNA: TGTGCCAGCAGAGGAGCAGGGGATAATTCACCCCTCCACTTT. Its protein is CASRGAGDNSPLHF.

The chain uses TRBV4-1 and TRBJ1-1; D is perhaps TRBD1 (5 bases). V was clipped by 1 base and J by 6 bases, with 12 bases between them. Germline V lookup: CDR1 MGHRA, CDR2 YSYEKL. CDR3 length: 14 amino acids. CDR3 loop: CASSQAGGVPEAFF. Written as DNA, the CDR3 is TGCGCCAGCAGCCAAGCCGGGGGGGTCCCTGAAGCTTTCTTT.

This clone appeared a single time. The genes are TRBV23-1 and TRBJ1-1; TRBD1 is a possible D gene (6 bases). TRBV23-1 is identified as an open reading frame with a role that is uncertain. The CDR3 totals 16 residues. The V and J ends lost 6 bases and 4 bases respectively, with 21 bases between them. This CDR3 reads CASSLPPRGGATEAFF. The CDR3 DNA reads TGCGCCAGCAGCCTACCCCCGAGGGGGGGGGCCACTGAAGCTTTCTTT.

J is TRBJ2-7 and V is TRBV3-1 (or the pseudogene TRBV3-2); D is perhaps TRBD2 (7 bases). The CDR3 totals 16 residues. CDR1 is LGHDT, CDR2 YNNKEL, per germline (reference sequence). The V and J ends lost 2 bases and 3 bases respectively, with 17 bases between them. CDR3 in DNA: TGTGCCAGCAGCCAATTGCAGGGAGGGGGAAACTACGAGCAGTACTTC. This gives the protein CASSQLQGGGNYEQYF.

CDR3 sequence reads: CASSFDPGQGVYEQYF. CDR3 coding DNA: TGCGCCAGCAGCTTTGACCCGGGACAGGGGGTTTACGAGCAGTACTTC. The chain is built from TRBV5-1 and TRBJ2-7; the match to TRBD1 covers 11 bases. CDR1 SGHRS and CDR2 YFSETQ come from the germline V gene. V was clipped by 2 bases and J by 4 bases; unmatched bases: 8. This CDR3 is 16 amino acids long.

The V and J genes are TRBV4-2 and TRBJ1-1; D not certain. CDR3 length equals 17 residues. V gave up 1 base and J gave up 1 base, with 16 bases separating them. Germline values: CDR1 LGHNA, CDR2 YNFKEQ. CDR3 nucleotide sequence: TGTGCCAGCAGCCAAGGCTTTGGTTGGCAGGAGAACACTGAAGCTTTCTTT. Translation: CASSQGFGWQENTEAFF.